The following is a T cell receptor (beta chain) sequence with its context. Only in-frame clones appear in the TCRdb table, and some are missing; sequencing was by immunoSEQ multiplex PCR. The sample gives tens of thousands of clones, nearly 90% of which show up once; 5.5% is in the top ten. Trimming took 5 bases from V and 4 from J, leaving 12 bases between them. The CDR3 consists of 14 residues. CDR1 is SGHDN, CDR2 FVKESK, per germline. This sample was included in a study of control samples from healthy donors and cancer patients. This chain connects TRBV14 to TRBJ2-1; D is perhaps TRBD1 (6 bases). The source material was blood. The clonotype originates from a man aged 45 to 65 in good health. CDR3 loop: CASSVRQVYNEQFF. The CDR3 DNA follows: TGTGCCAGCAGCGTACGACAGGTTTACAATGAGCAGTTCTTC. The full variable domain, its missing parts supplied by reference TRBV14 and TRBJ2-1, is EAGVTQFPSHSVIEKGQTVTLRCDPISGHDNLYWYRRVMGKEIKFLLHFVKESKQDESGMPNNRFLAERTGGTYSTLKVQPAELEDSGVYFCASSVRQVYNEQFFGPGTRLTVL.